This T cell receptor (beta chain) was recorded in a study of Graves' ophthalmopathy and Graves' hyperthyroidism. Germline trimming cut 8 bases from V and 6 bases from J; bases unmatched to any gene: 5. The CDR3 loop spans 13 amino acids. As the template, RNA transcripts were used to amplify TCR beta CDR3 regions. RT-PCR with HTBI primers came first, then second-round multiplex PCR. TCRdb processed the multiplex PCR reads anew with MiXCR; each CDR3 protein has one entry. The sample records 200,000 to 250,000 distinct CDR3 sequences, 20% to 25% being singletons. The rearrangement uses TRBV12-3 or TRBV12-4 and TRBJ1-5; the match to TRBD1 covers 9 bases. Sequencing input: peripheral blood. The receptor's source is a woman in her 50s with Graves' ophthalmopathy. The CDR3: CASRDRVGQPQHF. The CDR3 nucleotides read TGTGCCAGCCGGGACAGGGTCGGTCAGCCCCAGCATTTT.